A single sample gave rise to the 16 T cell receptor beta chains below, sequenced in a study of Ad26.COV2.S vaccination and SARS-CoV-2 variants. Treatment defined: 15 to 20 received Ad26.COV2.S at low or high dose, single or two shots; about 5 received placebo; per-sample allocation not given. Day 63 after the first injection of vaccine or placebo was the sampling time. Here immunoSEQ multiplex PCR was the method, and the copy in TCRdb shows in-frame clones only, minus some. The profile shows about 350,000 clones, approximately 85% of them singletons. Sequenced material: peripheral blood, taken in a trial of Ad26.COV2.S vaccine versus placebo. These receptor sequences come from a person aged 18 to 65 who received the Ad26.COV2.S COVID-19 vaccine or a placebo.

The V and J genes are TRBV5-4 and TRBJ2-2; 12 nucleotides line up with TRBD2. Germline V CDR1 and CDR2: SGHNT, YYREEE (reference sequence). V lost 4 bases to trimming and J lost 3 bases; unmatched junction nucleotides: 4. The CDR3 extends over 16 amino acids. The CDR3 region has the DNA TGTGCCAGCAGCGCTGGGACTAGCGGGTACACCGGGGAGCTGTTTTTT. Its translation: CASSAGTSGYTGELFF.

The DNA for the CDR3 is TGTGCCAGCAGTGTCCTCAGGGGAACCGGGACCCAGTACTTC. This gives the protein CASSVLRGTGTQYF. V is TRBV25-1 and J is TRBJ2-5; a possible D gene is TRBD1 (6 bases). The CDR3 sequence is 14 residues long. V was cut by 4 bases and J by 7 bases, with 16 bases left in between. CDR1 is MGHDK and CDR2 is SYGVNS in the germline V gene. Together with reference TRBV25-1 and TRBJ2-5, the CDR3 gives the full variable domain: EADIYQTPRYLVIGTGKKITLECSQTMGHDKMYWYQQDPGMELHLIHYSYGVNSTEKGDLSSESTVSRIRTEHFPLTLESARPSHTSQYLCASSVLRGTGTQYFGPGTRLLVL.

The chain recombines TRBV28 with TRBJ2-1; D might be TRBD1 (6 bases). There are 16 residues in the CDR3. Deletions cut 3 bases from V and 0 bases from J, with 12 bases between. The V gene's germline CDR1 is MDHEN and CDR2 SYDVKM. CDR3 protein: CASSLRGHPSYNEQFF. The DNA of the CDR3 is TGTGCCAGCAGTTTGAGGGGACACCCCTCCTACAATGAGCAGTTCTTC.

This clone was recorded at least ten times. The V gene is TRBV6-5, the J gene TRBJ1-5, with 7 nucleotides matching TRBD1. The V gene end was trimmed by 6 bases and the J gene end by 9 bases; junction bases not matched to a gene: 8. In germline, CDR1 is MNHEY, CDR2 SVGAGI. The CDR3 totals 13 residues. The chain's CDR3 is CASSTDRTLPQHF. CDR3 nucleotides: TGTGCCAGCAGCACGGACAGGACCTTGCCCCAGCATTTT.

This clone has just one count. The chain combines TRBV6-5 with TRBJ2-7; unclear D gene. The germline CDR1 and CDR2 sequences are MNHEY and SVGAGI. This CDR3 is 11 amino acids long. V shed 1 base and J shed 7 bases, with 5 bases lying between them. The CDR3 region has the DNA TGTGCCAGCAGTTACTTGCAAGAGCAGTACTTC. This gives the protein CASSYLQEQYF.

This clone was detected only once. The V gene is TRBV18, the J gene TRBJ2-7; D uncertain. CDR3 length: 14 residues. With 3 bases removed from V and 2 bases from J, the gap between germline ends came to 11 bases. From germline, CDR1 is KGHSH and CDR2 LQKENI. DNA of the CDR3: TGTGCCAGCTCACCGGAGTACACTACCTACGAGCAGTACTTC. It translates to CASSPEYTTYEQYF. The whole variable domain, filled in from reference TRBV18 and TRBJ2-7, reads NAGVMQNPRHLVRRRGQEARLRCSPMKGHSHVYWYRQLPEEGLKFMVYLQKENIIDESGMPKERFSAEFPKEGPSILRIQQVVRGDSAAYFCASSPEYTTYEQYFGPGTRLTVT.

The V gene is TRBV19, the J gene TRBJ1-3, with 8 bases matching TRBD1. CDR1 and CDR2 (germline): LNHDA, SQIVND (reference sequence). CDR3 length: 17 amino acids. V was pared by 9 bases and J by 2 bases, with 15 bases of the junction left unmatched. This chain's CDR3 is CASRPPPDRAAGNTIYF. CDR3 bases: TGTGCCAGCCGCCCCCCCCCGGACAGGGCGGCTGGAAACACCATATATTTT.

Worth noting for this clone: A read error may produce the germline difference seen at one junction end. This chain links TRBV15 with TRBJ2-5, with TRBD2 as a possible D gene (5 bases). Germline values: CDR1 LNHNV, CDR2 YYDKDF (reference sequence). This CDR3 has 13 residues. The DNA of the CDR3 is TGTGCCACCAGCGGAGAGGGCGTGGAGACCCAGTACTTC. As protein: CATSGEGVETQYF.

The chain couples TRBV30 to TRBJ1-2; D remains ambiguous. This CDR3 region has 13 residues. Deletions cut 1 base from V and 8 bases from J, with 14 bases between. CDR1 is GTSNPN and CDR2 is SVGIG in the germline V gene (reference sequence). Here the CDR3 DNA reads TGTGCCTGGAGTGAAGGACTGTTGGGCGGCTACACCTTC. This encodes CAWSEGLLGGYTF.

The V and J genes are TRBV6-1 and TRBJ1-5, with 7 bases that match TRBD1. The CDR3 runs 19 residues. The J segment lost 0 bases and the V segment lost 1 base, leaving 12 bases of the junction unmatched. Germline V lookup: CDR1 MNHNS, CDR2 SASEGT. This CDR3 is CASSEGGWGRGYSNQPQHF. The DNA of the CDR3 is TGTGCCAGCAGTGAAGGCGGGTGGGGCAGGGGGTATAGCAATCAGCCCCAGCATTTT.

This chain connects TRBV7-2 to TRBJ2-3, with 12 bases aligning to TRBD2. CDR3 size: 17 residues. Trimming took 4 bases from V and 4 from J; bases not matched to a gene: 9. Looked up from germline, CDR1 is SGHTA and CDR2 is FQGNSA. As DNA, the CDR3 is TGTGCCAGCAGCTCCCCTAGCGGGAGGGCCAGGGCAGATACGCAGTATTTT. Translation gives CASSSPSGRARADTQYF.

The V and J genes are TRBV29-1 and TRBJ2-3, with 10 nucleotides matching TRBD2. The V gene's germline CDR1 is SQVTM and CDR2 ANQGSEA. This CDR3 has 13 residues. The V segment lost 8 bases and the J segment 0 bases; nucleotides outside the gene matches: 2. CDR3 coding DNA: TGCAGCTCAGCGGGAGGGAGCACAGATACGCAGTATTTT. This translates into CSSAGGSTDTQYF.

The chain has TRBV19 and TRBJ2-1, with D perhaps TRBD1 (5 bases). Germline lookup yields CDR1 LNHDA and CDR2 SQIVND (reference sequence). Trimming pared 5 bases from V and 0 bases from J, leaving 29 bases between. The CDR3 sequence is 21 residues long. CDR3 sequence (DNA): TGTGCCAGTAGTTTTTCAGGGAAGGGTACCCCGGTGAGAAGCTCCTACAATGAGCAGTTCTTC. It encodes CASSFSGKGTPVRSSYNEQFF.

The chain is built from TRBV9 and TRBJ2-5, with 9 bases lining up with TRBD2. V shed 2 bases, J shed 5 bases, and the junction held 7 bases outside the gene matches. The length of the CDR3 is 15 residues. CDR1 is SGDLS, CDR2 YYNGEE, per germline. DNA of the CDR3: TGTGCCAGCAGCGTTATAGCGGGAGACTTGGAGACCCAGTACTTC. Residues: CASSVIAGDLETQYF.

The chain combines TRBV5-1 with TRBJ2-2; TRBD1 matches 9 bases. V lost 7 bases and J lost 5; bases outside the gene matches: 6. The length of the CDR3 is 14 residues. The germline gives CDR1 SGHRS, CDR2 YFSETQ. CDR3 sequence (DNA): TGCGCCAGCCGCTGGACAGGGGCAACCGGGGAGCTGTTTTTT. Translated: CASRWTGATGELFF.

The chain combines TRBV6-5 with TRBJ1-1; D unclear. The CDR3 length is 15 residues. V was clipped by 4 bases and J by 3 bases, with 15 bases between them. Per the germline V gene, CDR1 is MNHEY and CDR2 is SVGAGI. The CDR3 is CASSLVQGRDTEAFF. The CDR3 region has the DNA TGTGCCAGCAGTTTGGTCCAAGGGAGGGACACTGAAGCTTTCTTT.